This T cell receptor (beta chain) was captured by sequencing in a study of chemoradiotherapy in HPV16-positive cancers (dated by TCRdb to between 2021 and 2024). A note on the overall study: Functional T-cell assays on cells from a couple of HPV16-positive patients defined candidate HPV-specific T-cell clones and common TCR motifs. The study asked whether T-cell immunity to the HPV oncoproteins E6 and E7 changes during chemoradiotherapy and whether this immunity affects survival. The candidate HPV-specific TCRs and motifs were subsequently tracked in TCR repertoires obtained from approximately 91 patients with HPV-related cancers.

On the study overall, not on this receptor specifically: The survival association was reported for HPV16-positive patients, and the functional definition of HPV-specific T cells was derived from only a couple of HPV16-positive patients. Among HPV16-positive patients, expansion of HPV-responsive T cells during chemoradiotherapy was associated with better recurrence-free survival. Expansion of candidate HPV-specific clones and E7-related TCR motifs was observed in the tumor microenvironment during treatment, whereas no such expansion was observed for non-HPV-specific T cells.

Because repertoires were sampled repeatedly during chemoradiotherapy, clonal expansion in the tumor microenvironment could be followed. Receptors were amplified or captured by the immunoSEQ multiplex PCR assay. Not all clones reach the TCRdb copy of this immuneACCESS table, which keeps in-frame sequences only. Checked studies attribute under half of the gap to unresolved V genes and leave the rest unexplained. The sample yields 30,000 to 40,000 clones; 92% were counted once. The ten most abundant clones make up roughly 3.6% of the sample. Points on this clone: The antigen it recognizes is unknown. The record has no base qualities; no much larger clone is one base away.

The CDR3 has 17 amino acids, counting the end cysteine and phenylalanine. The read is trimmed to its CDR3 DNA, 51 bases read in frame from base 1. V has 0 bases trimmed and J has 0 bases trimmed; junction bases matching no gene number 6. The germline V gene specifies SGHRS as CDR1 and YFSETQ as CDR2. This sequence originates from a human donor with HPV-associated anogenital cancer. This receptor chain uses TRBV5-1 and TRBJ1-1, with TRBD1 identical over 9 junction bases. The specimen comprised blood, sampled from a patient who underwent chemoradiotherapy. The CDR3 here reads CASSLVVQGAMNTEAFF. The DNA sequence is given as TGCGCCAGCAGCTTGGTCGTACAGGGGGCCATGAACACTGAAGCTTTCTTT. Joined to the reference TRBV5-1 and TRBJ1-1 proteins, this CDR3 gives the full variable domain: KAGVTQTPRYLIKTRGQQVTLSCSPISGHRSVSWYQQTPGQGLQFLFEYFSETQRNKGNFPGRFSGRQFSNSRSEMNVSTLELGDSALYLCASSLVVQGAMNTEAFFGQGTRLTVV.